This TCR beta chain was sequenced in a study of OX40 agonist ivuxolimab in advanced cancers. As regards this clone: Its antigen is undetermined.

The data were produced by immunoSEQ multiplex PCR, yet TCRdb's version contains in-frame clones alone and is incomplete. This table has fewer than 95,000 clones, 90% to 95% appearing once. The study, taken as a whole, reports: Clonal expansion by week 6 occurred in CD4+ and CD8+ blood T cells (at 0.1 to 3.0 mg/kg).

The specimen was CD4+ or CD8+ T cells sorted from blood, collected in a trial of the OX40 agonist ivuxolimab. The sequence was collected from an adult with an advanced solid tumor such as melanoma, head and neck, liver or kidney cancer.

CDR3 DNA: TGTGCCAGCAGGCCTCAACTAGGGTCCACCGGGGAGCTGTTTTTT. It translates to CASRPQLGSTGELFF. V usage is TRBV11-2 and J usage is TRBJ2-2, with D perhaps TRBD2 (5 bases). The CDR3 sequence is 15 residues long. V was pared by 6 bases and J by 4 bases, with 15 bases between. CDR1 is SGHAT and CDR2 is FQNNGV in the germline V gene.